The 27 T cell receptor beta chains reported below all come from one sample, sequenced in a study of blood T cell repertoires in COVID-19. Produced via immunoSEQ multiplex PCR; TCRdb's table is partial and in-frame only. The sample has 350,000 to 550,000 clones, roughly 90% seen once. The sequencing sample was made of peripheral blood. These receptors all stem from a woman aged 25-40 years with acute or convalescent COVID-19.

This chain links TRBV7-3 with TRBJ2-1, with a weak D call TRBD2 (5 bases). The CDR3 consists of 14 residues. Trimming cost V 1 base and J 8 bases, with 12 bases left between them. The germline V gene encodes CDR1 SGHTA and CDR2 FQGTGA. CDR3 nucleotides: TGTGCCAGCAGCTTAAGTCGTAGCGTCCATGAGCAGTTCTTC. Translated: CASSLSRSVHEQFF.

The chain links TRBV21-1 to TRBJ1-1; the D call in the table, TRBD1, was not verified against the DNA. TRBV21-1 is described as a pseudogene. The CDR3 is made up of 17 amino acids. CDR3 amino acids: CASSKVKGQGMNTEAFF. The DNA of the CDR3 is TGTGCCAGCAGCAAAGTTAAGGGACAGGGAATGAACACTGAAGCTTTCTTT.

The chain couples TRBV5-4 to TRBJ1-1; D gene uncertain. Between the trimmed V and J ends, which lost 1 base and 6 bases, there was a span of 7 bases. The CDR3 runs to 12 residues. CDR1 is SGHNT and CDR2 is YYREEE in the germline V gene (reference sequence). The CDR3 is CASSLTASEAFF. The CDR3, as DNA: TGTGCCAGCAGCTTGACAGCTTCTGAAGCTTTCTTT.

This chain connects TRBV10-3 to TRBJ2-7; 8 bases map to TRBD2. V lost 3 bases, J lost 3 bases, and 4 bases stayed unmatched. The V gene's germline CDR1 is ENHRY and CDR2 SYGVKD. This CDR3 spans 14 amino acids. The CDR3 coding sequence is TGTGCCATCAGTGAAGGGGCGGGGGGCTACGAGCAGTACTTC. This codes for CAISEGAGGYEQYF.

The CDR3 reads CASSGGGLAGPKLLTDTQYF. The CDR3 DNA reads TGTGCCAGCAGTGGGGGGGGACTAGCGGGGCCTAAGTTACTCACAGATACGCAGTATTTT. V and J are TRBV28 and TRBJ2-3, with 13 bases matching TRBD2. Germline CDR1 reads MDHEN; CDR2 reads SYDVKM. There are 20 residues in the CDR3. V lost 5 bases and J lost 2; bases outside the gene matches: 16.

The gene calls are TRBV4-2 and TRBJ2-5; 11 bases align to TRBD2. The CDR3 spans 16 residues. In germline, CDR1 is LGHNA, CDR2 YNFKEQ. V lost 0 bases, J lost 5 bases, and 5 bases stayed unmatched. The CDR3 DNA reads as TGTGCCAGCAGCCAAGATCCTAGCGGGGGGCCGGAGACCCAGTACTTC. This codes for CASSQDPSGGPETQYF.

The chain recombines TRBV5-1 with TRBJ1-1; D uncertain. The V gene lost 5 bases and the J gene lost 3 bases, with 11 bases spanning the gap. The CDR3 is 13 amino acids. Germline V gene lookup returns CDR1 SGHRS and CDR2 YFSETQ. DNA for the CDR3: TGCGCCAGCAGGGGTTTTGAGGACACTGAAGCTTTCTTT. It translates to CASRGFEDTEAFF.

The chain links TRBV7-9 to TRBJ1-1; maybe TRBD1 (5 bases). V was clipped by 5 bases and J by 4 bases, with 8 bases between them. CDR3 size: 12 residues. The germline V gene encodes CDR1 SEHNR and CDR2 FQNEAQ (reference sequence). The CDR3 here is CASSPGGTEAFF. Written as DNA, the CDR3 is TGTGCCAGCAGCCCGGGGGGCACTGAAGCTTTCTTT.

The chain uses TRBV7-8 and TRBJ1-1; D is unresolved. The CDR3 totals 15 residues. CDR1 is SGHVS and CDR2 is FQNEAQ in the germline V gene. V lost 9 bases and J lost 6, with 23 bases in between. The CDR3 DNA reads TGTGCCAGTAGTCGCGGGCTTACCCGGGATGCTGAAGCTTTCTTT. As protein: CASSRGLTRDAEAFF.

V is TRBV5-1 and J is TRBJ2-5; the match to TRBD2 covers 13 bases. V trimming: 0 bases; J trimming: 4 bases; junction bases outside the gene matches: 6. The CDR3 is 17 residues long. Per the germline V gene, CDR1 is SGHRS and CDR2 is YFSETQ. CDR3 protein: CASSLELAGGRRETQYF. CDR3 coding DNA: TGCGCCAGCAGCTTGGAACTAGCGGGGGGGCGTCGAGAGACCCAGTACTTC. The full variable domain, with the rest looked up from reference TRBV5-1 and TRBJ2-5, is KAGVTQTPRYLIKTRGQQVTLSCSPISGHRSVSWYQQTPGQGLQFLFEYFSETQRNKGNFPGRFSGRQFSNSRSEMNVSTLELGDSALYLCASSLELAGGRRETQYFGPGTRLLVL.

This clone appeared a few times. V and J are TRBV10-3 and TRBJ1-1; no clear D. The CDR3 contains 15 residues. The germline V gene encodes CDR1 ENHRY and CDR2 SYGVKD. V was shortened by 2 bases and J by 8 bases, with 18 bases between the two germline ends. The CDR3 protein is CAISEIPVGREEAFF. CDR3 sequence (DNA): TGTGCCATCAGTGAGATTCCGGTTGGTAGAGAGGAAGCTTTCTTT.

The V call is TRBV12-3 or TRBV12-4, the J call TRBJ2-5; D unresolved. CDR3 length equals 12 residues. Trimming took off 8 bases at V and 4 bases at J, with 11 bases between the two ends. The CDR3 protein is CASRDSRETQYF. In DNA, the CDR3 is TGTGCCAGCCGAGATAGCCGAGAGACCCAGTACTTC.

This clone was counted only a few times. This chain connects TRBV19 to TRBJ1-1; D perhaps matches TRBD1 (6 bases). Germline CDR1 LNHDA, CDR2 SQIVND (reference sequence). V was trimmed by 8 bases and J by 10 bases, leaving 17 bases between them. The CDR3 extends over 12 amino acids. CDR3 bases: TGTGCCAGTTTCCACAGGGCAGGAGCAGCTTTCTTT. This translates into CASFHRAGAAFF.

This clone was observed once. The V call is TRBV6-5, the J call TRBJ1-5; D gene unclear. This CDR3 is 13 amino acids long. Germline CDR1 reads MNHEY; CDR2 reads SVGAGI. V was shortened by 6 bases and J by 4 bases, with 10 bases between the two germline ends. CDR3 sequence: CASSSGWNQPQHF. Here the CDR3 DNA reads TGTGCCAGCAGCTCGGGATGGAATCAGCCCCAGCATTTT.

The table lists this clone with a count of one. The chain uses TRBV5-1 and TRBJ1-2; possibly TRBD1 for D (6 bases). V lost 4 bases and J 3 bases, leaving 13 bases between the germline ends. Germline V lookup: CDR1 SGHRS, CDR2 YFSETQ. There are 14 residues in the CDR3. This chain's CDR3 is CASSPGQPDYGYTF. Written as DNA, the CDR3 is TGCGCCAGCAGCCCCGGACAGCCTGACTATGGCTACACCTTC.

The CDR3 sequence: CASSQEGGSTDTQYF. DNA for the CDR3: TGTGCCAGCAGCCAAGAGGGGGGTAGCACAGATACGCAGTATTTT. This sequence joins TRBV14 and TRBJ2-3; D is possibly TRBD2 (6 bases). Trimming left V 0 bases short and J 0 bases short, with 7 bases between. The CDR3 has 15 amino acids. The germline CDR1 and CDR2 sequences are SGHDN and FVKESK.

This clone appeared a few times. This chain joins TRBV7-9 and TRBJ1-5; D might be TRBD1 (5 bases). The CDR3 has 15 residues. Germline loops: CDR1 SEHNR, CDR2 FQNEAQ (reference sequence). V was cut by 4 bases and J by 4 bases, with 14 bases left in between. The CDR3 nucleotides read TGTGCCAGCAGCTCAGGGATTGCACAGAATCAGCCCCAGCATTTT. Translation gives CASSSGIAQNQPQHF.

The V gene is TRBV7-9, the J gene TRBJ1-2, with D unclear. Germline CDR1 reads SEHNR; CDR2 reads FQNEAQ (reference sequence). The CDR3 extends over 13 amino acids. Trimming took off 3 bases at V and 3 bases at J, with 8 bases between the two ends. The CDR3 DNA is TGTGCCAGCAGCTTGAGCCTAGACTATGGCTACACCTTC. Amino acids: CASSLSLDYGYTF.

V gene TRBV10-3 combines with J gene TRBJ2-1, with TRBD2 matching 9 bases. Germline-derived CDR1 and CDR2 are ENHRY and SYGVKD. This CDR3 has 17 amino acids. Unmatched junction bases numbered 14, after V lost 11 bases and J lost 0 bases. The CDR3 DNA follows: TGTGCCGCCGCTGGCAGCGGGGGGTCCCCCTCCTACAATGAGCAGTTCTTC. Translating gives CAAAGSGGSPSYNEQFF.

This clone has only a few counts. The chain's CDR3 is CASSDSDRGEQYF. The CDR3 nucleotides read TGTGCCAGCAGTGACTCGGACAGGGGCGAGCAGTACTTC. The V and J genes are TRBV6-4 and TRBJ2-7, with 9 positions matching TRBD1. The ends lost 0 bases at V and 6 bases at J; junction bases unmatched: 0. The germline CDR1 and CDR2 sequences are MRHNA and SNTAGT. The length of the CDR3 is 13 residues.

This sequence joins TRBV5-1 and TRBJ2-3; a weak D match, TRBD1 (5 bases). Germline V gene data show CDR1 as SGHRS and CDR2 as YFSETQ. This CDR3 is built from 16 residues. V dropped 0 bases and J dropped 3 bases, with 14 bases sitting between them. The DNA for the CDR3 is TGCGCCAGCAGCTTGGGGGGCAGGGTTGTAACAGATACGCAGTATTTT. This encodes CASSLGGRVVTDTQYF.

This clone was counted a single time. V is TRBV3-1 (or the pseudogene TRBV3-2) and J is TRBJ2-7, with D maybe TRBD1 (5 bases). Germline V gene sequence: CDR1 LGHDT, CDR2 YNNKEL (reference sequence). This CDR3 contains 15 residues. V was trimmed by 0 bases and J by 3 bases, leaving 12 bases between them. For the CDR3, the DNA is TGTGCCAGCAGCCAAGATTGGGGCTACAACTACGAGCAGTACTTC. Protein sequence: CASSQDWGYNYEQYF.

As to this clone: At the DNA level, this CDR3 is encoded by other sequences in the same sample as well. The V and J genes are TRBV9 and TRBJ1-4; D uncertain. Germline V lookup: CDR1 SGDLS, CDR2 YYNGEE. The CDR3 length is 13 residues. V shed 0 bases and J shed 11 bases, with 11 bases lying between them. CDR3 nucleotide sequence: TGTGCCAGCAGCGTAGGTGCGGGAGGGAAACTGTTTTTT. Translation gives CASSVGAGGKLFF.

This chain joins TRBV6-6 and TRBJ2-1; 10 bases fit TRBD1. Looked up from germline, CDR1 is MNHNY and CDR2 is SVGAGI (reference sequence). With V trimmed by 5 bases and J by 8 bases, 12 bases remained unmatched. This CDR3 comprises 16 residues. The CDR3 protein is CASSRTRQGASDEQFF. CDR3 nucleotides: TGTGCCAGCAGTCGCACCCGACAGGGGGCTTCTGATGAGCAGTTCTTC.

The sample holds one count of this clone. This rearrangement joins TRBV4-1 to TRBJ1-2; TRBD1 is a possible D gene (6 bases). CDR1 and CDR2 from the germline V gene are MGHRA and YSYEKL. The CDR3 spans 15 residues. V shed 0 bases and J shed 8 bases, with 16 bases lying between them. Here the CDR3 DNA reads TGCGCCAGCAGCCAAGATCTCCCAGTCAGGGGCGGCTACACCTTC. Its protein product is CASSQDLPVRGGYTF.

Only one count was recorded for this clone. The CDR3 loop reads CASSLELGGGARETQYF. The DNA of the CDR3 is TGCGCCAGCAGCTTGGAACTGGGCGGGGGGGCCCGCGAGACCCAGTACTTC. The V gene is TRBV5-1, the J gene TRBJ2-5; 9 bases are shared with TRBD2. V shed 0 bases, J shed 5 bases, and the junction held 11 bases outside the gene matches. Germline loops: CDR1 SGHRS, CDR2 YFSETQ. CDR3 length: 17 residues.

CDR3 protein: CASSLLANTGELFF. The CDR3 region has the DNA TGTGCCAGCAGCTTACTCGCGAACACCGGGGAGCTGTTTTTT. The chain is built from TRBV7-9 and TRBJ2-2, with unresolved D. The V end lost 2 bases, the J end lost 0 bases, and 4 bases lay between the germline ends. Germline V gives CDR1 SEHNR, CDR2 FQNEAQ (reference sequence). This CDR3 spans 14 amino acids.